The sample holds a few counts of the clone carrying this TCR beta chain. Its antigen is currently unknown. The sample comes from a study of identical twins. Only healthy Caucasians were included as donors. TCRdb itself ran the 5' RACE reads through MiXCR, one entry per CDR3 protein. The data contain roughly 200,000 distinct CDR3 sequences, roughly 7.5% of them singletons. Overall study findings and caveats: Memory repertoires lacked the insertion deficit that abundant cord blood beta clonotypes showed. Where beta out-of-frame sequences were concerned, excess twin sharing was weaker.

With 6 bases clipped from V and 3 bases from J, the junction kept 14 bases outside the gene matches. CDR1 and CDR2 (germline): SGHDN, FVKESK. The CDR3 is made up of 17 amino acids. This same sample was also part of a study on yellow fever vaccine responses in identical twins.

The TCR comes from a woman aged 18-30 years in good health. The sequencing sample was made of memory (CD45RO+) T cells sorted from blood. This rearrangement joins TRBV14 to TRBJ2-3; 8 bases agree with TRBD1. CDR3 sequence: CASSTGGAVARTDTQYF. The CDR3, as DNA: TGTGCCAGCAGTACAGGGGGAGCCGTAGCAAGGACAGATACGCAGTATTTT.